This TCR beta chain is from a study of cytomegalovirus exposure and HLA in healthy donors. Assay: immunoSEQ multiplex PCR; the TCRdb copy retains only in-frame clones and omits some. The data hold a few hundred thousand clones, with approximately 90% observed a single time. Germline V gene sequence: CDR1 MDHEN, CDR2 SYDVKM. CDR3 length: 14 residues. J lost 7 bases, V lost 7 bases, and 10 bases had no gene match. The sequence came from a woman aged 18-29 years in good health and CMV-seronegative. What was sequenced was PBMCs. This chain uses TRBV28 with TRBJ2-3; 8 bases align to TRBD1. DNA for the CDR3: TGTGCCAGCAATCCGGACAGGGTCGGAAATACGCAGTATTTT. This gives the protein CASNPDRVGNTQYF.